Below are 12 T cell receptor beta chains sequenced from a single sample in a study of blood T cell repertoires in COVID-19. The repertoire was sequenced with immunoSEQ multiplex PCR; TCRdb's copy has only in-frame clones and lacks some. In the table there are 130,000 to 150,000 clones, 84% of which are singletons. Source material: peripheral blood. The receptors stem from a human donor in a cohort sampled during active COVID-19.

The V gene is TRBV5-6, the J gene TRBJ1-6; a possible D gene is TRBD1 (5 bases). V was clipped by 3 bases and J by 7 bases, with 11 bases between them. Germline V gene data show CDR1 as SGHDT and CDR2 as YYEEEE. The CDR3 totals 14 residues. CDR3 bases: TGTGCCAGCAGCTCCAGGGATGTAAATTCACCCCTCCACTTT. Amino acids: CASSSRDVNSPLHF.

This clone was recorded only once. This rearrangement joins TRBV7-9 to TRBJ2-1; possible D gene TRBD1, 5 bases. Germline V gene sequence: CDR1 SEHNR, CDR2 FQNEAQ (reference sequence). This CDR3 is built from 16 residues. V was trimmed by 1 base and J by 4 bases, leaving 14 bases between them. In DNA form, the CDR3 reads TGTGCCAGCAGCTTAGGAGGCAGGGCTTATTACAATGAGCAGTTCTTC. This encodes CASSLGGRAYYNEQFF.

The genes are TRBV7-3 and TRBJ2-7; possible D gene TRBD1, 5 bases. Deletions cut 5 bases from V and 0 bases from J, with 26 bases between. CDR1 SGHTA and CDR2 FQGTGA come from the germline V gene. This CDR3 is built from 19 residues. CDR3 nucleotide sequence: TGTGCCAGCAGCGCGACCGACAGCTACTTATTATCCGTCTCCTACGAGCAGTACTTC. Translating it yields CASSATDSYLLSVSYEQYF.

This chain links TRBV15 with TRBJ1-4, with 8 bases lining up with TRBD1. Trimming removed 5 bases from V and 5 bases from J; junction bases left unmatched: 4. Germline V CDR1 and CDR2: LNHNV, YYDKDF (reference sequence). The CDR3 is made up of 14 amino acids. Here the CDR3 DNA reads TGTGCCACCAGCCTGGGGACAGGAAATGAAAAACTGTTTTTT. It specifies CATSLGTGNEKLFF.

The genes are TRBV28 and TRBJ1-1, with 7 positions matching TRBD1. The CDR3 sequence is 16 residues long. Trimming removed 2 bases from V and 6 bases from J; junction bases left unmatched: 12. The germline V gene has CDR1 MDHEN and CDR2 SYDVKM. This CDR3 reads CASSLPTYSGGSEAFF. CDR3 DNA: TGTGCCAGCAGTTTACCTACATATTCAGGGGGTTCTGAAGCTTTCTTT.

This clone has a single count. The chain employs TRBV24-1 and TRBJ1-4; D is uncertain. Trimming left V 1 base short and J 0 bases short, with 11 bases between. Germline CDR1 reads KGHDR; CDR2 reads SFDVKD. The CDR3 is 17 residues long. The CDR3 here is CATSDFPQRATNEKLFF. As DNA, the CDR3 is TGTGCCACCAGTGATTTCCCGCAAAGAGCAACTAATGAAAAACTGTTTTTT.

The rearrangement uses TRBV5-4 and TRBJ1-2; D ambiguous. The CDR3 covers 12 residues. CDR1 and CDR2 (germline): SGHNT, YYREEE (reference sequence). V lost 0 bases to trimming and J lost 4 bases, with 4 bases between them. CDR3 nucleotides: TGTGCCAGCAGCTTGGCGTCCTATGGCTACACCTTC. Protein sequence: CASSLASYGYTF.

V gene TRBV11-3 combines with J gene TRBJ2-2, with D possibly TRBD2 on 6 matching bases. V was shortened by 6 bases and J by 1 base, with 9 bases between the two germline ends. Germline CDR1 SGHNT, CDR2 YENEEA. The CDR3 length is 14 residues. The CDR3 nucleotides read TGTGCCAGCAGACGGGGAGGGAACACCGGGGAGCTGTTTTTT. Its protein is CASRRGGNTGELFF.

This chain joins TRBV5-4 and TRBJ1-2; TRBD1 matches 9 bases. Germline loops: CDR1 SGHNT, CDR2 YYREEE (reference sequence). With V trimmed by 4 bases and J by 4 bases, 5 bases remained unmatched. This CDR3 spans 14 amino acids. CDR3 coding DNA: TGTGCCAGCAGCATACAGGGGGCGCGCTATGGCTACACCTTC. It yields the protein CASSIQGARYGYTF. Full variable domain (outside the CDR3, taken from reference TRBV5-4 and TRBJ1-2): ETGVTQSPTHLIKTRGQQVTLRCSSQSGHNTVSWYQQALGQGPQFIFQYYREEENGRGNFPPRFSGLQFPNYSSELNVNALELDDSALYLCASSIQGARYGYTFGSGTRLTVV.

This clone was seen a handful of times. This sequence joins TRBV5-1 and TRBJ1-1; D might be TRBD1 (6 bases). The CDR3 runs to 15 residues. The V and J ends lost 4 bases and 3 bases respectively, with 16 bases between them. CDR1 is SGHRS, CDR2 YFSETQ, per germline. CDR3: CASSPLDRFHTEAFF. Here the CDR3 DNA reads TGCGCCAGCAGCCCGCTCGACAGGTTTCACACTGAAGCTTTCTTT.

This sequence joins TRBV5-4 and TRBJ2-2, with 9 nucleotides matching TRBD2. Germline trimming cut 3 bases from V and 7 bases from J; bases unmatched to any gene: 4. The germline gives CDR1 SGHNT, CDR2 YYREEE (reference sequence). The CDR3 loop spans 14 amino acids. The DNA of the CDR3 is TGTGCCAGCAGCTCCCCTAGCGGGAACGGGGAGCTGTTTTTT. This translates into CASSSPSGNGELFF.

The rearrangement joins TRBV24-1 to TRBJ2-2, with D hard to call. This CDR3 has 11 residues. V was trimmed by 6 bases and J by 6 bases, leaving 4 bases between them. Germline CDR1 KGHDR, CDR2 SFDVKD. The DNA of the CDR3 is TGTGCCACCAGTTATGCCGGGGAGCTGTTTTTT. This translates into CATSYAGELFF.